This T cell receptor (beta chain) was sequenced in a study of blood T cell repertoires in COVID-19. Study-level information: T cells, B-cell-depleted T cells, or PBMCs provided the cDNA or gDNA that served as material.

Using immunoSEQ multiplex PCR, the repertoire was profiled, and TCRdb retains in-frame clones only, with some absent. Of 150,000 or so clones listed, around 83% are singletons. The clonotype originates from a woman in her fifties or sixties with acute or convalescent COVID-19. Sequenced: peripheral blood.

Here the CDR3 reads CASSLAGGYQPQHF. The CDR3 coding sequence is TGTGCCAGCAGCTTAGCGGGCGGGTATCAGCCCCAGCATTTT. The chain is built from TRBV7-8 and TRBJ1-5; D is uncertain. The V gene lost 0 bases and the J gene lost 5 bases, with 8 bases spanning the gap. CDR1 and CDR2 from the germline V gene are SGHVS and FQNEAQ. There are 14 residues in the CDR3. Based on the CDR3 plus reference TRBV7-8 and TRBJ1-5, the full variable domain is GAGVSQSPRYKVAKRGQDVALRCDPISGHVSLFWYQQALGQGPEFLTYFQNEAQLDKSGLPSDRFFAERPEGSVSTLKIQRTQQEDSAVYLCASSLAGGYQPQHFGDGTRLSIL.